Following are 14 T cell receptor beta chains from one sample sequenced in a study of shared clonotypes between healthy human individuals. Libraries were prepared by immunoSEQ multiplex PCR; TCRdb keeps only in-frame clonotypes and omits some of them. The table includes about a million clones, 60% to 80% detected once. The sequenced material came from memory CD4+ T cells sorted from blood. This sample's subset: CD45RA-negative fraction. The source is a man younger than 35 in good health.

This sequence joins TRBV2 and TRBJ1-2; 7 bases are shared with TRBD1. The trim removed 6 bases at V and 8 bases at J, leaving 9 bases unmatched. The CDR3 loop spans 13 amino acids. Germline V gene lookup returns CDR1 SNHLY and CDR2 FYNNEI. The CDR3 loop is CASSQQGSRGYTF. The CDR3 DNA reads as TGTGCCAGCAGCCAACAGGGGAGTCGGGGCTACACCTTC.

The J gene is TRBJ1-1, the V gene TRBV10-2; D unclear. V dropped 0 bases and J dropped 0 bases, with 5 bases sitting between them. The CDR3 spans 14 residues. Germline lookup yields CDR1 WSHSY and CDR2 SAAADI. The CDR3 reads CASSESGMNTEAFF. The CDR3, as DNA: TGCGCCAGCAGTGAGTCAGGTATGAACACTGAAGCTTTCTTT.

This chain joins TRBV2 and TRBJ1-6; the D is unclear. Germline V gives CDR1 SNHLY, CDR2 FYNNEI. The CDR3 has 15 amino acids. The germline V and J ends were trimmed by 6 bases and 7 bases, with 16 bases remaining between them. The chain's CDR3 is CASRKEPIPNSPLHF. The DNA of the CDR3 is TGTGCCAGCAGGAAAGAACCAATCCCCAATTCACCCCTCCACTTT.

The CDR3 DNA is TGTGCCAGCAGCGTAGGACAGACCTACGAGCAGTACTTC. Its translation is CASSVGQTYEQYF. The chain combines TRBV9 with TRBJ2-7, with D perhaps matching TRBD1 (5 bases). Per the germline V gene, CDR1 is SGDLS and CDR2 is YYNGEE. The CDR3 is 13 residues long. Trimming pared 0 bases from V and 2 bases from J, leaving 6 bases between.

In this sample, this clone turned up a few times. The chain recombines TRBV30 with TRBJ1-4; a weak D match, TRBD1 (5 bases). The V end lost 0 bases, the J end lost 15 bases, and 20 bases lay between the germline ends. This CDR3 is built from 14 residues. Germline lookup yields CDR1 GTSNPN and CDR2 SVGIG (reference sequence). CDR3 DNA sequence: TGTGCCTGGAGTGTTTCCAGGGTGGCTGGAGTTTTGTTTTTT. Translated: CAWSVSRVAGVLFF.

The CDR3 here is CAWSEGTGANVLTF. In DNA, the CDR3 is TGTGCCTGGAGTGAAGGGACTGGGGCCAACGTCCTGACTTTC. The chain couples TRBV30 to TRBJ2-6; unclear D gene. Per germline, CDR1 GTSNPN and CDR2 SVGIG (reference sequence). Trimming stripped 1 base from V and 2 bases from J, with 6 bases between. There are 14 residues in the CDR3.

As to this clone: Other DNA sequences in the same sample also yield this CDR3. The V call is TRBV19, the J call TRBJ2-7, with 10 bases aligning to TRBD1. Germline loops: CDR1 LNHDA, CDR2 SQIVND (reference sequence). This CDR3 has 14 amino acids. V was pared by 4 bases and J by 4 bases, with 4 bases of the junction left unmatched. DNA for the CDR3: TGTGCCAGTAGTAACCGGGACAGGGGTTACGAGCAGTACTTC. Translating gives CASSNRDRGYEQYF.

The chain recombines TRBV29-1 with TRBJ1-4; D possibly corresponds to TRBD1 (5 bases). V was pared by 6 bases and J by 2 bases, with 13 bases between. This CDR3 is 14 amino acids long. Germline-derived CDR1 and CDR2 are SQVTM and ANQGSEA. In nucleotides, the CDR3 is TGCAGCGTCGCTCAGGGTTATACTAATGAAAAACTGTTTTTT. It encodes CSVAQGYTNEKLFF.

The CDR3 here is CASSGDRRDQPQHF. The CDR3 nucleotides read TGTGCCAGCAGTGGGGACAGGCGAGATCAGCCCCAGCATTTT. The chain recombines TRBV2 with TRBJ1-5; 8 bases line up with TRBD1. The J segment lost 5 bases and the V segment lost 4 bases, leaving 4 bases of the junction unmatched. The germline V gene encodes CDR1 SNHLY and CDR2 FYNNEI. The CDR3 contains 14 residues.

The V and J genes are TRBV14 and TRBJ1-5, with D possibly matching TRBD1 (6 bases). Germline assignment: CDR1 SGHDN and CDR2 FVKESK. V was trimmed by 3 bases and J by 1 base, leaving 16 bases between them. This CDR3 has 17 residues. The CDR3 sequence: CASSHVGPGVSNQPQHF. The CDR3 DNA sequence: TGTGCCAGCAGCCACGTGGGGCCAGGGGTAAGCAATCAGCCCCAGCATTTT.

This clone was found once. The same CDR3 is also encoded by other DNA sequences in this sample. CDR3 amino acids: CAWSVRAGGRNEQFF. The CDR3 region has the DNA TGTGCCTGGAGTGTTAGAGCGGGAGGGCGAAATGAGCAGTTCTTC. This chain joins TRBV30 and TRBJ2-1, with TRBD2 matching over 10 bases. Germline values: CDR1 GTSNPN, CDR2 SVGIG (reference sequence). This CDR3 is 15 amino acids long. Trimming took 0 bases from V and 7 from J; bases not matched to a gene: 6.

The rearrangement uses TRBV28 and TRBJ2-1; D gene unclear. Germline lookup yields CDR1 MDHEN and CDR2 SYDVKM. The V end was cut by 5 bases, the J end by 10 bases, with 9 bases between. The CDR3 has 11 residues. The CDR3: CASSTRNEQFF. As DNA, the CDR3 is TGTGCCAGCAGTACGAGGAACGAGCAGTTCTTC.

This rearrangement joins TRBV30 to TRBJ1-3, with D uncertain. This CDR3 is built from 15 residues. Trimming cost V 0 bases and J 0 bases, with 9 bases left between them. Germline V gene data show CDR1 as GTSNPN and CDR2 as SVGIG (reference sequence). The DNA for the CDR3 is TGTGCCTGGAGTGTTATGGGCCCCTCTGGAAACACCATATATTTT. Protein sequence: CAWSVMGPSGNTIYF.

The rearrangement uses TRBV7-3 and TRBJ1-1; a weak D match, TRBD1 (5 bases). Between the trimmed V and J ends, which lost 4 bases and 4 bases, there was a span of 10 bases. CDR3 length equals 13 residues. Germline CDR1 and CDR2: SGHTA and FQGTGA. The CDR3 DNA sequence: TGTGCCAGCAGCTCAAAAAGGGGCACTGAAGCTTTCTTT. Translation gives CASSSKRGTEAFF.